Listed here are 17 T cell receptor beta chains from one sample, sequenced in a study of blood T cell repertoires in COVID-19. Sequencing used immunoSEQ multiplex PCR; TCRdb keeps in-frame clones, though not all of them. The repertoire includes about 430,000 clones, 70% to 90% of them detected once, and 0.97% sits in the top ten. The sample comprised PBMCs or T cells enriched from blood (not recorded which). Receptors were obtained from a woman in her twenties or thirties with acute COVID-19.

The chain combines TRBV3-1 (or the pseudogene TRBV3-2) with TRBJ2-7, with 8 bases matching TRBD2. Per germline, CDR1 LGHDT and CDR2 YNNKEL (reference sequence). The CDR3 runs 15 residues. Unmatched junction bases numbered 9, after V lost 4 bases and J lost 4 bases. CDR3 sequence: CASSLEAGGPYEQYF. CDR3 nucleotide sequence: TGTGCCAGCAGCCTTGAGGCGGGGGGCCCGTACGAGCAGTACTTC.

This chain uses TRBV5-1 with TRBJ1-1, with a possible D match to TRBD1 (5 bases). The CDR3 extends over 13 amino acids. With 5 bases removed from V and 1 base from J, the gap between germline ends came to 9 bases. Germline V CDR1 and CDR2: SGHRS, YFSETQ. The CDR3 region has the DNA TGCGCCAGCAGACGCGGGGCGAACACTGAAGCTTTCTTT. The encoded protein is CASRRGANTEAFF. The full variable domain, its missing parts supplied by reference TRBV5-1 and TRBJ1-1, is KAGVTQTPRYLIKTRGQQVTLSCSPISGHRSVSWYQQTPGQGLQFLFEYFSETQRNKGNFPGRFSGRQFSNSRSEMNVSTLELGDSALYLCASRRGANTEAFFGQGTRLTVV.

The genes are TRBV5-4 and TRBJ1-6; possible D gene TRBD1, 6 bases. V dropped 3 bases and J dropped 1 base, with 11 bases sitting between them. The CDR3 loop spans 16 amino acids. Germline V CDR1 and CDR2: SGHNT, YYREEE (reference sequence). In DNA, the CDR3 is TGTGCCAGCAGCTCGCAGACAGGATCCTATAATTCACCCCTCCACTTT. Translated: CASSSQTGSYNSPLHF.

The chain combines TRBV11-2 with TRBJ2-1; 10 bases map to TRBD2. Germline assignment: CDR1 SGHAT and CDR2 FQNNGV. CDR3 length: 16 residues. V lost 5 bases to trimming and J lost 6 bases; unmatched junction nucleotides: 10. DNA of the CDR3: TGTGCCAGCAGCAACTCCCCCCTAGCGGGGGCCAATGAGCAGTTCTTC. Encoded protein: CASSNSPLAGANEQFF.

A single count supports this clone. This rearrangement joins TRBV2 to TRBJ1-2; D possibly corresponds to TRBD1 (5 bases). The CDR3 is made up of 13 amino acids. The ends were cut back, 7 bases at V and 3 bases at J, with 12 bases in the middle. Germline CDR1 reads SNHLY; CDR2 reads FYNNEI. The CDR3: CASTAGIHYGYTF. CDR3 sequence (DNA): TGTGCCAGCACCGCAGGGATTCACTATGGCTACACCTTC.

This clone has only one observation. CDR3 in DNA: TGTGCCAGCAGCTCCCAAGCGGGTAGCTCCTACAATGAGCAGTTCTTC. Translation gives CASSSQAGSSYNEQFF. V and J are TRBV7-3 and TRBJ2-1; D perhaps matches TRBD2 (6 bases). The CDR3 is 16 residues long. Trimming pared 4 bases from V and 0 bases from J, leaving 13 bases between. Germline CDR1 and CDR2: SGHTA and FQGTGA.

This sequence joins TRBV2 and TRBJ1-4; D is undetermined. CDR3 length equals 15 residues. V shed 1 base and J shed 7 bases, with 13 bases lying between them. The germline V gene has CDR1 SNHLY and CDR2 FYNNEI. Here the CDR3 DNA reads TGTGCCAGCAGTGAAGGTTTCAGTGGGAGTGAAAAACTGTTTTTT. This gives the protein CASSEGFSGSEKLFF.

The rearrangement links TRBV7-6 to TRBJ1-1, with D possibly being TRBD1 (6 bases). Trimming shortened V by 5 bases and J by 7 bases, and 14 bases separated the two germline ends. Germline CDR1 reads SGHVS; CDR2 reads FNYEAQ. This CDR3 has 13 residues. The chain's CDR3 is CASSPGTGREAFF. As DNA, the CDR3 is TGTGCCAGCAGCCCAGGCACAGGGCGTGAAGCTTTCTTT.

The V and J genes are TRBV7-2 and TRBJ1-2; D gene ambiguous. The CDR3 has 12 residues. The germline V gene has CDR1 SGHTA and CDR2 FQGNSA. Trimming pared 5 bases from V and 7 bases from J, leaving 11 bases between. The CDR3 nucleotides are TGTGCCAGCAGCGAGCGAGACCCTGGCTACACCTTC. Translated, it gives CASSERDPGYTF.

This clone came up once. The chain uses TRBV2 and TRBJ2-7, with TRBD1 matching 11 bases. With 8 bases clipped from V and 1 base from J, the junction kept 4 bases outside the gene matches. Germline assignment: CDR1 SNHLY and CDR2 FYNNEI. The CDR3 sequence is 14 residues long. Written as DNA, the CDR3 is TGTGCCAGCCGGACAGGGGGCTCGTCCTACGAGCAGTACTTC. Protein product: CASRTGGSSYEQYF.

The chain carries TRBV19 and TRBJ2-7; 7 nucleotides agree with TRBD2. The V and J ends lost 3 bases and 2 bases, in that order; junction bases with no gene match: 4. Germline-derived CDR1 and CDR2 are LNHDA and SQIVND (reference sequence). The CDR3 runs 14 residues. The DNA of the CDR3 is TGTGCCAGTAGTATCCGGGGGGAGACCTACGAGCAGTACTTC. Translated: CASSIRGETYEQYF.

V gene TRBV5-6 combines with J gene TRBJ1-2; TRBD1 aligns across 9 bases. This CDR3 has 15 amino acids. V shed 5 bases and J 2 bases; nucleotides not matched to a gene: 7. Looked up from germline, CDR1 is SGHDT and CDR2 is YYEEEE. The CDR3 region is CASSLGTGGNYGYTF. CDR3 nucleotide sequence: TGTGCCAGCAGTCTTGGAACAGGGGGCAACTATGGCTACACCTTC.

This clone was detected only once. The chain combines TRBV24-1 with TRBJ2-3; D possibly corresponds to TRBD1 (6 bases). This CDR3 has 15 amino acids. Germline V CDR1 and CDR2: KGHDR, SFDVKD. V dropped 8 bases and J dropped 0 bases, with 14 bases sitting between them. The CDR3 DNA reads as TGTGCCACCACCGCAGGGGTTACTAGCACAGATACGCAGTATTTT. Encoded protein: CATTAGVTSTDTQYF.

Concerning this clone itself: This specimen includes other DNA sequences encoding the same CDR3. V is TRBV30 and J is TRBJ2-7, with 9 bases aligning to TRBD1. The J segment lost 3 bases and the V segment lost 4 bases, leaving 1 base of the junction unmatched. Per germline, CDR1 GTSNPN and CDR2 SVGIG (reference sequence). This CDR3 is 12 amino acids long. In DNA, the CDR3 is TGTGCCTGGAAGACAGGGGGCTACGAGCAGTACTTC. Its translation: CAWKTGGYEQYF. Full variable domain (rest looked up from reference TRBV30 and TRBJ2-7): SQTIHQWPATLVQPVGSPLSLECTVEGTSNPNLYWYRQAAGRGLQLLFYSVGIGQISSEVPQNLSASRPQDRQFILSSKKLLLSDSGFYLCAWKTGGYEQYFGPGTRLTVT.

Here the CDR3 reads CATSTRRGSGANVLTF. The CDR3 DNA reads TGTGCCACCAGTACCAGGCGTGGTTCTGGGGCCAACGTCCTGACTTTC. The rearrangement joins TRBV24-1 to TRBJ2-6; D gene ambiguous. V lost 6 bases and J 1 base, leaving 12 bases between the germline ends. This CDR3 spans 16 amino acids. Per germline, CDR1 KGHDR and CDR2 SFDVKD.

This clone has just one count. The chain has TRBV19 and TRBJ1-2; 7 nucleotides align to TRBD1. With V trimmed by 8 bases and J by 3 bases, 12 bases remained unmatched. From germline, CDR1 is LNHDA and CDR2 SQIVND (reference sequence). This CDR3 is 15 amino acids long. CDR3 sequence (DNA): TGTGCCAGTCGTCATGTAGGGGGCCGCGACTATGGCTACACCTTC. Its translation: CASRHVGGRDYGYTF.

This chain joins TRBV6-5 and TRBJ2-2; D is unclear. V was clipped by 6 bases and J by 3 bases, with 14 bases between them. Germline assignment: CDR1 MNHEY and CDR2 SVGAGI. The length of the CDR3 is 15 residues. CDR3 sequence: CASSLNRQHTGELFF. The CDR3 DNA is TGTGCCAGCAGCCTAAACCGACAACACACCGGGGAGCTGTTTTTT.